The entry that follows covers one TCR beta chain sequence. Its antigen remains unidentified. Base qualities are not at hand, and no much larger clone is one base apart. Donors were healthy HIV-negative adults with no recently reported acute infections or vaccinations. Every donor was a Caucasian adult living in Nashville, Tennessee, USA. For unsorted samples, about 90 million PBMCs were counted and genomic DNA was extracted with the QIAamp DNA Blood Mini kit. Blood was obtained by leukapheresis, after which PBMCs were separated by Ficoll-Histopaque density gradient centrifugation and cryopreserved in liquid nitrogen vapor phase. This record belongs to a study of shared clonotypes between healthy human individuals (dated by TCRdb to the early 2020s). As for the study more broadly: The cohort included three men and two women between 18 and 49 years of age. To increase sequencing depth and limit assay-specific biases, TCR repertoire library preparation and sequencing were carried out by different laboratories using diverse techniques. To estimate repertoire size and how much clonotypes are shared between individuals, the study performed deep sequencing of blood TCR repertoires from roughly five healthy adults. Per donor, leukapheresis produced somewhere between about 0.9 and 9.5 billion PBMCs.

TCR CDR3 regions were amplified from genomic DNA by multiplex PCR using the deep immunoSEQ assay. Extracted genomic DNA from each cell subset was distributed evenly across all wells of several immunoSEQ 96-well plates, and each plate was treated as a replicate. Each replicate PCR for unsorted PBMC received roughly 300 ng genomic DNA, equal to approximately 30,000 T cell genomes. Ten immunoSEQ deep assay plates were used to sequence unsorted PBMC genomic DNA. Purified libraries were measured with a Qubit 3.0 fluorometer, size-checked on a Bioanalyzer 2100, and measured again with the KAPA Library Quantification kit. A separate single-read 150-cycle Illumina NextSeq 550 flow cell was used to sequence each immunoSEQ 96-well plate. The paper's processing steps were these. Because the immunoSEQ output held only junctional sequences and lacked quality scores, the filtering could not match the filtering applied to full-length reads. Sequences were annotated with PyIR, a Python wrapper for IgBLAST v1.9, and V/J genes and CDR3 were assigned using IMGT germline references. Reads were removed for weak V/J assignments (E-value above 1e-6), missing CDR3, stop codons, out-of-frame junctions, or ambiguous translated residues. V3J clonotypes were defined by identical inferred V gene, J gene, and CDR3 amino acid sequence. To compute the percentage overlap between repertoires, the number of shared unique clonotypes was divided by the size of the smaller repertoire. Richness of each repertoire was evaluated using RTK rarefaction, the Chao1 estimator, and Recon v2.1 estimates of unobserved clonotypes. TCRdb took this table from immuneACCESS and kept in-frame rearrangements with V and J called. Such tables lack part of the clones; where checked against another copy, unresolved V genes explain under half of the gap, and the rest is unexplained. The DNA gave D and trimming, while V, J and clone size come from that table. This sample has roughly 450,000 clones in its table, and about four fifths of those were observed once. 10% to 15% of the sample lies in the top ten.

The investigation overall reported the following: Sampling was limited to blood, and TCR repertoires in tissue likely differ from TCR repertoires in blood. Pairwise subsampling led to the expectation that sequencing depth would affect the degree of clonotype sharing among donors. Because the study included only a small number of donors, the genetic and exposure-history diversity represented was limited.

From the cysteine through the phenylalanine, the CDR3 covers 15 amino acids. Only the CDR3 part of the read is kept: 45 bases, read in frame from the first base. V ends up 4 bases short and J 0 bases short, with an unmatched junction base count of 3. The germline V gene gives CDR1 as MGHDK and CDR2 as SYGVNS. Sequencing was performed on PBMCs. This receptor was obtained from a middle-aged woman in good health. Some clones in this sample may be carry-over from other donors' samples. The sequence is built from TRBV25-1 and TRBJ2-3; 8 central nucleotides agree with TRBD1. The CDR3 has the sequence CASSATGGSTDTQYF. Here is the DNA: TGTGCCAGCAGTGCCACAGGGGGGAGCACAGATACGCAGTATTTT.